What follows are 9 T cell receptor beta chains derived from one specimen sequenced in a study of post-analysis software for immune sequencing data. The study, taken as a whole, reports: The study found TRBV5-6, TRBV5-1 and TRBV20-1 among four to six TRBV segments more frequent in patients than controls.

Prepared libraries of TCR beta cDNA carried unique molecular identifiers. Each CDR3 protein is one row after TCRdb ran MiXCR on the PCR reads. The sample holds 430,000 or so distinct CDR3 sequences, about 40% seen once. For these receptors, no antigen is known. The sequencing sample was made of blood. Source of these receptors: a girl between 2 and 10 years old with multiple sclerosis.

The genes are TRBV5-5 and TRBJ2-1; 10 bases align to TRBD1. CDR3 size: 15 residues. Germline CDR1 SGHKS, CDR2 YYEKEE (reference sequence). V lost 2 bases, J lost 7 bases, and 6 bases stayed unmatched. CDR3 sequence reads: CASSFTGQGNNEQFF. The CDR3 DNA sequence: TGTGCCAGCAGCTTCACGGGACAGGGGAATAATGAGCAGTTCTTC.

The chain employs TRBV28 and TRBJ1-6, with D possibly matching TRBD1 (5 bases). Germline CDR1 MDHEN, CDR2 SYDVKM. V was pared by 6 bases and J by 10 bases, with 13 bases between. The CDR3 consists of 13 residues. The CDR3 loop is CASSPGGWSPLHF. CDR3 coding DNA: TGTGCCAGCAGCCCGGGGGGGTGGTCACCCCTCCACTTT.

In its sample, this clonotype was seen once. The CDR3 is CASTRDRANEQFF. The CDR3 nucleotides read TGTGCCAGCACGCGGGACAGGGCGAATGAGCAGTTCTTC. The chain recombines TRBV9 with TRBJ2-1, with TRBD1 identical over 9 bases. The V segment lost 6 bases and the J segment 7 bases; nucleotides outside the gene matches: 5. The CDR3 runs 13 residues. Germline-derived CDR1 and CDR2 are SGDLS and YYNGEE. The full variable domain, completed using reference TRBV9 and TRBJ2-1, is DSGVTQTPKHLITATGQRVTLRCSPRSGDLSVYWYQQSLDQGLQFLIQYYNGEERAKGNILERFSAQQFPDLHSELNLSSLELGDSALYFCASTRDRANEQFFGPGTRLTVL.

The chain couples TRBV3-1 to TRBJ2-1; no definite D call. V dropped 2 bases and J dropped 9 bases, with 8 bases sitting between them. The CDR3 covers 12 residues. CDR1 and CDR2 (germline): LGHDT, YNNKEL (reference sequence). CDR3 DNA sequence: TGTGCCAGCAGCCAATTTACTATTGAGCAGTTCTTC. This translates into CASSQFTIEQFF.

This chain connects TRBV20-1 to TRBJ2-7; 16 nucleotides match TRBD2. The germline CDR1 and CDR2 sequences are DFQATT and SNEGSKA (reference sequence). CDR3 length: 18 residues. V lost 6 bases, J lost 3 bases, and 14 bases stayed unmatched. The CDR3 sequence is CSARVGLAGGPSLYEQYF. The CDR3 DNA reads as TGCAGTGCCCGAGTGGGACTAGCGGGAGGGCCCTCCCTCTACGAGCAGTACTTC.

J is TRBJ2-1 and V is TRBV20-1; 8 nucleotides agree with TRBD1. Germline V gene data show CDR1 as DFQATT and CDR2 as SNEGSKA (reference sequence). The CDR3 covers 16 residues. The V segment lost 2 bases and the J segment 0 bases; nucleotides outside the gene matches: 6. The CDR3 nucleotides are TGCAGTGCTAGACTACCGCAGGGGGCCTCCTACAATGAGCAGTTCTTC. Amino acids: CSARLPQGASYNEQFF.

CDR3 in amino acids: CASSQEGWASGDNEQFF. Here the CDR3 DNA reads TGCGCCAGCAGCCAAGAAGGATGGGCTAGCGGAGACAATGAGCAGTTCTTC. The chain couples TRBV4-3 to TRBJ2-1; 7 nucleotides align to TRBD2. Germline CDR1 is LGHNA and CDR2 is YSLEER. V dropped 0 bases and J dropped 5; count of bases not matched to a gene: 10. The CDR3 has 17 residues.

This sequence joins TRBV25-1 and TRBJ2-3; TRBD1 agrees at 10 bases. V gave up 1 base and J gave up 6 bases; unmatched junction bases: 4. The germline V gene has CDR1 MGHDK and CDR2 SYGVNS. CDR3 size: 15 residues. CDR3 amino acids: CASSESGQGRDTQYF. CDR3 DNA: TGTGCCAGCAGTGAATCGGGACAGGGGAGGGATACGCAGTATTTT.

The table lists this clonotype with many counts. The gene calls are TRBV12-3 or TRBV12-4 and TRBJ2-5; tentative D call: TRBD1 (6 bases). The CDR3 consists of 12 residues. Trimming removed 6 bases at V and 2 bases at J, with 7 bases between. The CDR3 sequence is CASSTGQETQYF. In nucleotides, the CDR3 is TGTGCCAGCAGCACAGGGCAAGAGACCCAGTACTTC.